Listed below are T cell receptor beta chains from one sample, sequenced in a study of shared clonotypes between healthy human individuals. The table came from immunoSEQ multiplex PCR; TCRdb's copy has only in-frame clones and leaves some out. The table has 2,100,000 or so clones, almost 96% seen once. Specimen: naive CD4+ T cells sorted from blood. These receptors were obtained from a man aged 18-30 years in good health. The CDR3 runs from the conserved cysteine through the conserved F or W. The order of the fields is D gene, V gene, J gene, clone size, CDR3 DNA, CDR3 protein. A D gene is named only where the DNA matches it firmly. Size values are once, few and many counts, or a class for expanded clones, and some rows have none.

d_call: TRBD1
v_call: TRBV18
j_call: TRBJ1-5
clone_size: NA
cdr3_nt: TGTGCCAGCTCACCCTCGACAGGGAAGAATCAGCCCCAGCATTTT
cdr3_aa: CASSPSTGKNQPQHF

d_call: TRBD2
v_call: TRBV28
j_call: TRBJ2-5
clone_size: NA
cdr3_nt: TGTGCCAGCAGCCCGGGACTAGCGGGAGTAGAGACCCAGTACTTC
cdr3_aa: CASSPGLAGVETQYF

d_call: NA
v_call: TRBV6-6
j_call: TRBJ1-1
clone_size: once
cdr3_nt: TGTGCCAGCAGCCCTAGGGGGAACGGGAACACTGAAGCTTTCTTT
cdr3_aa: CASSPRGNGNTEAFF

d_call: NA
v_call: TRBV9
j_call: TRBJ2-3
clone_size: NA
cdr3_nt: TGTGCCAGCAGCGTGGACAGCACAGATACGCAGTATTTT
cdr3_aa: CASSVDSTDTQYF

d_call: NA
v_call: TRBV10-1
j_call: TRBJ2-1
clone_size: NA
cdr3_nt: TGCGCCAGCAGTGAGCAAGGGGATGAGCAGTTCTTC
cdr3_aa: CASSEQGDEQFF

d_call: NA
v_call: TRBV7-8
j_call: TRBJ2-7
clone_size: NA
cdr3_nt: TGTGCCAGCAGCTTATCTGGGGGCCACGAGCAGTACTTC
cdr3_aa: CASSLSGGHEQYF

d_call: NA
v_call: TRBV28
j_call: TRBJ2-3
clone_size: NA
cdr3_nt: TGTGCCAGCAGAACCCTTACAGACATAAGCACAGATACGCAGTATTTT
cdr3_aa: CASRTLTDISTDTQYF

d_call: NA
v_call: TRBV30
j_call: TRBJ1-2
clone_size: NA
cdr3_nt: TGTGCCTGGAGTCGGGGGTTTAAGGACTATGGCTACACCTTC
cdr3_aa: CAWSRGFKDYGYTF

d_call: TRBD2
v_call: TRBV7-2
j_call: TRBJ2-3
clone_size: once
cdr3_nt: TGTGCCAGCAGCTTAGAGGCGCGGGGGATAGATACGCAGTATTTT
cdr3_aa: CASSLEARGIDTQYF

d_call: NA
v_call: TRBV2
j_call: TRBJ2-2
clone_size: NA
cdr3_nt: TGTGCCAGCAGTGAAACGGGCCCGATCACCGGGGAGCTGTTTTTT
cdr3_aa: CASSETGPITGELFF

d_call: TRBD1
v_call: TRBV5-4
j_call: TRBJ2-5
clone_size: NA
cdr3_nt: TGTGCCAGCAGTGCAGACAGGGGGCTAGAGACCCAGTACTTC
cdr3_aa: CASSADRGLETQYF

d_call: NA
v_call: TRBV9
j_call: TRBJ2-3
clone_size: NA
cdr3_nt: TGTGCCAGCAGCGGCCCAGGAGCCGATACGCAGTATTTT
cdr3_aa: CASSGPGADTQYF

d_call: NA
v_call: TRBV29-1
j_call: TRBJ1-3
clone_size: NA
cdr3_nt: TGCAGCGTTGCAATGAAGGAAGGAAACACCATATATTTT
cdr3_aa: CSVAMKEGNTIYF

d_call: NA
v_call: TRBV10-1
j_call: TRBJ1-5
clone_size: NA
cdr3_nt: TGCGCCAACCCTCCAGGGGGCAATCAGCCCCAGCATTTT
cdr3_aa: CANPPGGNQPQHF

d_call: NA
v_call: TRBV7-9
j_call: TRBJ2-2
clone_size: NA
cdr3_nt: TGTGCCAGCTCCCTCTCGGGGGCGGCGAACACCGGGGAGCTGTTTTTT
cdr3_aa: CASSLSGAANTGELFF

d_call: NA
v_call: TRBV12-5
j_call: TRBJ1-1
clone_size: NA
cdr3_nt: TGTGCTAGTGGTTTGGTACGGGGGGGGAAGCACACTGAAGCTTTCTTT
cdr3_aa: CASGLVRGGKHTEAFF

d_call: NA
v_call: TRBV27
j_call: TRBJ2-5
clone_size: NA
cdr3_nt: TGTGCCAGCAGTTCGGGCATCGACCAAGAGACCCAGTACTTC
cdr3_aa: CASSSGIDQETQYF

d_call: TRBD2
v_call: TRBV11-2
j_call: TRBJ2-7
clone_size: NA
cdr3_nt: TGTGCCAGCAGCTTGGGTCTAGCGGGCTACGAGCAGTACTTC
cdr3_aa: CASSLGLAGYEQYF

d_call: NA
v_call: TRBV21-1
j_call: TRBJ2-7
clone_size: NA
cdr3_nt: TGTGCCAGCAGCCCCCGATGGGACCTCTCCTACGAGCAGTACTTC
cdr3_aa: CASSPRWDLSYEQYF

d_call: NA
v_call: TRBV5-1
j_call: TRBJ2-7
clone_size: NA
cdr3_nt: TGCGCCAGCAGCCCCGGGACTTACTCCTACGAGCAGTACTTC
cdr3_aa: CASSPGTYSYEQYF

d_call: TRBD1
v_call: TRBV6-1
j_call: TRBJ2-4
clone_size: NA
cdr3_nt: TGTGCCAGCGGGGACAGGATAGCCAAAAACATTCAGTACTTC
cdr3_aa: CASGDRIAKNIQYF

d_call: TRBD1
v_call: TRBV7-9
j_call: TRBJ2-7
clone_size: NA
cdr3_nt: TGTGCCAGCAGCTTAGGTAGGGGGCTTACAACCTACGAGCAGTACTTC
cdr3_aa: CASSLGRGLTTYEQYF

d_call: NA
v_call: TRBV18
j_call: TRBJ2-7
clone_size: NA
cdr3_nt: TGTGCCAGCTCACGAGGGAGCCCCACGAGCTACGAGCAGTACTTC
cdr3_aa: CASSRGSPTSYEQYF

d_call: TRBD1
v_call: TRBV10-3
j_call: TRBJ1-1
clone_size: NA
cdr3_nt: TGTGCCATCAGTGAGCTAGTCAGGGGGCAAGGTGAAGCTTTCTTT
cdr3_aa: CAISELVRGQGEAFF

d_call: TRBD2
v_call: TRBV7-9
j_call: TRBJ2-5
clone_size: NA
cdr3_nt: TGTGCCAGCAGCTCGTCGATCGCCGGACTAGCGTTAAAAGAGACCCAGTACTTC
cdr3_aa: CASSSSIAGLALKETQYF

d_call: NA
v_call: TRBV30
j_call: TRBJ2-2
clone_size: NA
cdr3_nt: TGTGCCTGGAGGGGAGGAGCTTACGCCGGGGAGCTGTTTTTT
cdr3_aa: CAWRGGAYAGELFF

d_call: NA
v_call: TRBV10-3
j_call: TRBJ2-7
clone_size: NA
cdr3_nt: TGTGCCATCATAATGAGCAGGGAAGGCAGCGAGCAGTACTTC
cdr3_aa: CAIIMSREGSEQYF

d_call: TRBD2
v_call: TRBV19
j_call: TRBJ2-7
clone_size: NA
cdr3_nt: TGTGCCAGTAGGACTAGCGGGAGTTCGGGGTCCTACGAGCAGTACTTC
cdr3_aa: CASRTSGSSGSYEQYF

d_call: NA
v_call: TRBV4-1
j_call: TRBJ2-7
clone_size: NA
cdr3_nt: TGCGCCAGCAGCCAAGATAGAGGGTCTTTCTACTACGAGCAGTACTTC
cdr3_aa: CASSQDRGSFYYEQYF

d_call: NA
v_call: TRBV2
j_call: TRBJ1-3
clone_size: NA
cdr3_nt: TGTGCCAGCTCAGGCTCTGGAAACACCATATATTTT
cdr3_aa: CASSGSGNTIYF

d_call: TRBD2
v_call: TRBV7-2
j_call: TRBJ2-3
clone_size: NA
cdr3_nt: TGTGCCAGCCTTACCGAAACTAGCGGAACAGATACGCAGTATTTT
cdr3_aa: CASLTETSGTDTQYF

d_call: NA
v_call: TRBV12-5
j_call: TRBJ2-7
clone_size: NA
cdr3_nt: TGTGCTAGTGGTTTGGTACCAGGGTCCACCTACGAGCAGTACTTC
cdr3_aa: CASGLVPGSTYEQYF

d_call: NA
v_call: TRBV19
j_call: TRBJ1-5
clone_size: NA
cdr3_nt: TGTGCCAGTAGTATATACAGTCAGCCCCAGCATTTT
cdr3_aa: CASSIYSQPQHF

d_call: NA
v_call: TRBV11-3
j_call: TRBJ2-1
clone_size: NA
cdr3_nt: TGTGCCAGCAGCTCCTGGAGGGGTAATGAGCAGTTCTTC
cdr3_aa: CASSSWRGNEQFF

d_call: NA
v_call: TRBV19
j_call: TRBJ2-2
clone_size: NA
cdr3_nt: TGTGCCAGTAGTGTATCAGGGTCCGGGGAGCTGTTTTTT
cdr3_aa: CASSVSGSGELFF

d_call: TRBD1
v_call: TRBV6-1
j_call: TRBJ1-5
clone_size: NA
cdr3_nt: TGTGCCAGCAGTGGACAGGGGACGAGCAATCAGCCCCAGCATTTT
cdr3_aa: CASSGQGTSNQPQHF

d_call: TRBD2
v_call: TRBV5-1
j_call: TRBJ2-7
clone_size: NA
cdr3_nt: TGCGCCAGCAGCCCTGGGACTAGCGGAGTCTACGAGCAGTACTTC
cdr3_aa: CASSPGTSGVYEQYF

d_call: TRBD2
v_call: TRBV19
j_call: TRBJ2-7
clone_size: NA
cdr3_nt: TGTGCCAGTAGTAGGGGCGGGGGAAGCTCCTACGAGCAGTACTTC
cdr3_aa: CASSRGGGSSYEQYF

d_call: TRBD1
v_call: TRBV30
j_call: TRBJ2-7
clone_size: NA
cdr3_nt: TGTGCCTGGAGTCCACCGGGACAGGGTTCGAGGGAGCAGTACTTC
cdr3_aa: CAWSPPGQGSREQYF

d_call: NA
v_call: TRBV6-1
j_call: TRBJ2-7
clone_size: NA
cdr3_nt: TGTGCCAGCAGTGAACAGGGTTCCTACGAGCAGTACTTC
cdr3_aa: CASSEQGSYEQYF

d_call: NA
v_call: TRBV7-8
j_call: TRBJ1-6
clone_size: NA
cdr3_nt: TGTGCCAGCAGCTTAGCGGGGATGAGCTCCTATAATTCACCCCTCCACTTT
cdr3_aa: CASSLAGMSSYNSPLHF

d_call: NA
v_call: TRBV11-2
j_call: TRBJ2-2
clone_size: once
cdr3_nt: TGTGCCAGCAGCTTAGACCTGGGACGGAACACCGGGGAGCTGTTTTTT
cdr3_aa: CASSLDLGRNTGELFF

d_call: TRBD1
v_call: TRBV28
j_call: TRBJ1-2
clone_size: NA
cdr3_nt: TGTGCCAGCAGCTCCAGGGGGCCAGGGTATGGCTACACCTTC
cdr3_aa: CASSSRGPGYGYTF

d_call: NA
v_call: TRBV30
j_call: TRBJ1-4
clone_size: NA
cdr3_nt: TGTGCCTGGTGCTCAGGGGCTAATGAAAAACTGTTTTTT
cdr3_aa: CAWCSGANEKLFF

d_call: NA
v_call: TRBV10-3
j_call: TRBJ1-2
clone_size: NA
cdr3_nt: TGTGCCATCAGATCGGGACCGGGGGAAGGCTACACCTTC
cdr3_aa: CAIRSGPGEGYTF